This T cell receptor beta chain was found in a study of T cell repertoires in cytomegalovirus infection. Study information: Both CMV infection and a matching HLA type were indicated by public TCR beta signatures.

Trimming removed 3 bases from V and 5 bases from J, with 17 bases in between. This CDR3 spans 16 amino acids. Germline CDR1 and CDR2: MNHEY and SMNVEV (reference sequence). This clonotype turned up a few times. In TCRdb, the reads were re-called with MiXCR into one record per CDR3 protein. Of some 680,000 distinct CDR3 sequences in the sample, 35% are singletons; the top ten hold around 2.8%. The sample taken for sequencing was PBMCs. This chain connects TRBV27 to TRBJ2-1; D remains ambiguous. The sequence came from a human donor in good health (CMV status not recorded). Some clones in this sample may be carry-over from other donors' samples. The CDR3 nucleotides read TGTGCCAGCAGTTTCCCCTCGGACCACGAAAACAATGAGCAGTTCTTC. Its protein is CASSFPSDHENNEQFF.